These T cell receptor beta chains were read from a single sample in a study of identifying expanded T cells in peripheral blood. Repertoires were generated with immunoSEQ multiplex PCR, while TCRdb's copy carries only in-frame clones and drops some. The sample includes approximately 100,000 clones, around 89% of them seen just once. Sequenced sample: blood. Every receptor here comes from a person aged 18 to 69 in good health. Both conserved end residues are part of each CDR3. Fields, in order: J gene, CDR3 length, clone size, V gene, D gene, CDR3 protein, CDR3 DNA. D genes are given only for firm matches. Clone size, where shown, is once, few, many, or a class for clones that have expanded.

j_call: TRBJ2-2; cdr3_length: 15; clone_size: few; v_call: TRBV6-5; d_call: TRBD1; cdr3_aa: CASSGTGGSTGELFF; cdr3_nt: TGTGCCAGCAGTGGTACAGGGGGGTCCACCGGGGAGCTGTTTTTT
j_call: TRBJ2-1; cdr3_length: 15; clone_size: once; v_call: TRBV6-5; d_call: TRBD2; cdr3_aa: CASSYGTSSYNEQFF; cdr3_nt: TGTGCCAGCAGTTACGGGACTAGCTCCTACAATGAGCAGTTCTTC
j_call: TRBJ2-2; cdr3_length: 16; clone_size: -; v_call: TRBV6-5; d_call: TRBD1; cdr3_aa: CASSYGAGGQTGELFF; cdr3_nt: TGTGCCAGCAGTTACGGCGCAGGGGGACAAACCGGGGAGCTGTTTTTT
j_call: TRBJ2-3; cdr3_length: 18; clone_size: -; v_call: TRBV2; d_call: -; cdr3_aa: CASSSTPLVGGATDTQYF; cdr3_nt: TGTGCCAGCAGTTCTACCCCTCTCGTGGGGGGGGCCACAGATACGCAGTATTTT
j_call: TRBJ1-1; cdr3_length: 17; clone_size: once; v_call: TRBV7-9; d_call: TRBD1; cdr3_aa: CASSSMGTGFFNTEAFF; cdr3_nt: TGTGCCAGCAGCTCAATGGGGACAGGGTTCTTCAACACTGAAGCTTTCTTT
j_call: TRBJ1-1; cdr3_length: 11; clone_size: -; v_call: TRBV6-1; d_call: -; cdr3_aa: CASRRNTEAFF; cdr3_nt: TGTGCCAGCAGGCGCAACACTGAAGCTTTCTTT
j_call: TRBJ2-5; cdr3_length: 14; clone_size: -; v_call: TRBV4-1; d_call: TRBD1; cdr3_aa: CASSQSGGQETQYF; cdr3_nt: TGCGCCAGCAGCCAGTCAGGGGGCCAAGAGACCCAGTACTTC
j_call: TRBJ2-6; cdr3_length: 13; clone_size: -; v_call: TRBV5-4; d_call: -; cdr3_aa: CASSFSGANVLTF; cdr3_nt: TGTGCCAGCAGCTTCTCCGGGGCCAACGTCCTGACTTTC
j_call: TRBJ2-4; cdr3_length: 13; clone_size: once; v_call: TRBV2; d_call: -; cdr3_aa: CASSSGSKNIQYF; cdr3_nt: TGTGCCAGCAGTTCCGGGAGCAAAAACATTCAGTACTTC
j_call: TRBJ2-2; cdr3_length: 16; clone_size: -; v_call: TRBV7-2; d_call: -; cdr3_aa: CASSLAALRYTGELFF; cdr3_nt: TGTGCCAGCAGCTTAGCAGCTCTCCGATACACCGGGGAGCTGTTTTTT
j_call: TRBJ1-5; cdr3_length: 16; clone_size: -; v_call: TRBV5-4; d_call: TRBD1; cdr3_aa: CASSLQGALGNQPQHF; cdr3_nt: TGTGCCAGCAGCTTACAGGGGGCGCTTGGCAATCAGCCCCAGCATTTT
j_call: TRBJ2-7; cdr3_length: 16; clone_size: few; v_call: TRBV7-2; d_call: TRBD1; cdr3_aa: CASSLGGQGAIYEQYF; cdr3_nt: TGTGCCAGCAGCTTAGGGGGACAGGGGGCCATCTACGAGCAGTACTTC
j_call: TRBJ1-5; cdr3_length: 14; clone_size: once; v_call: TRBV18; d_call: -; cdr3_aa: CASSPGGQNQPQHF; cdr3_nt: TGTGCCAGCTCACCGGGGGGGCAGAATCAGCCCCAGCATTTT
j_call: TRBJ1-1; cdr3_length: 14; clone_size: once; v_call: TRBV19; d_call: -; cdr3_aa: CASSMVPKGTEAFF; cdr3_nt: TGTGCCAGTAGTATGGTGCCCAAGGGGACTGAAGCTTTCTTT
j_call: TRBJ2-6; cdr3_length: 18; clone_size: -; v_call: TRBV6-4; d_call: TRBD1; cdr3_aa: CASTPSTTGGSGANVLTF; cdr3_nt: TGTGCCAGCACCCCCTCAACAACAGGGGGCTCTGGGGCCAACGTCCTGACTTTC
j_call: TRBJ2-3; cdr3_length: 15; clone_size: -; v_call: TRBV5-1; d_call: TRBD1; cdr3_aa: CASSEGQGRADTQYF; cdr3_nt: TGCGCCAGCAGTGAAGGACAGGGGCGGGCAGATACGCAGTATTTT
j_call: TRBJ1-4; cdr3_length: 11; clone_size: -; v_call: TRBV28; d_call: -; cdr3_aa: CASRVQEKLFF; cdr3_nt: TGTGCCAGCCGGGTCCAAGAAAAACTGTTTTTT
j_call: TRBJ1-1; cdr3_length: 14; clone_size: -; v_call: TRBV6-6; d_call: -; cdr3_aa: CASSYSQGPTEAFF; cdr3_nt: TGTGCCAGCAGTTACTCACAGGGCCCCACTGAAGCTTTCTTT